A few counts support the clone carrying this TCR beta chain. Its antigen is not known. This sample was included in a study of vaccination and CD4 T cells after COVID-19. Study overall: Cells were stimulated with overlapping spike peptides from SARS-CoV-2, HCoV-NL63, HCoV-OC43 and HCoV-229E.

The CDR3 has 15 residues. In germline, CDR1 is SGHVS, CDR2 FNYEAQ. The V gene lost 4 bases and the J gene lost 4 bases, with 16 bases spanning the gap. Cultured CD4+ T cell DNA underwent sequencing with the Oncomine TCR Beta short-read assay. TCRdb called the PCR reads again in MiXCR, with one record for every CDR3 protein. The sample has about 18,000 distinct CDR3 sequences, 45% seen once; the top ten hold around 20%. Treatment reported: roughly nine-day PBMC culture with coronavirus spike peptide pools or control peptides (ViraFEST assay). The genes are TRBV7-6 and TRBJ1-2; D may be TRBD1 (5 bases). This material consisted of CD4+ T cells from blood, cultured in vitro, taken before SARS-CoV-2 vaccination. The source is a human donor who received a COVID-19 vaccine. The CDR3: CASSSQAGGSYGYTF. As DNA, the CDR3 is TGTGCCAGCAGCTCCCAAGCGGGGGGGAGCTATGGCTACACCTTC. Complete variable domain (other parts from reference TRBV7-6 and TRBJ1-2): GAGVSQSPRYKVTKRGQDVALRCDPISGHVSLYWYRQALGQGPEFLTYFNYEAQQDKSGLPNDRFSAERPEGSISTLTIQRTEQRDSAMYRCASSSQAGGSYGYTFGSGTRLTVV.